Sequencing of this T cell receptor (beta chain) was carried out in a study of T cells in narcolepsy. Study in general: Healthy controls were enrolled alongside patients with narcolepsy type 1 or type 2.

The repertoire was sequenced with immunoSEQ multiplex PCR; TCRdb's copy has only in-frame clones and lacks some. The sample includes around 30,000 clones, roughly 90% of them seen just once. Worth noting for this clone: Antigen specificity is unknown.

Trimming took off 2 bases at V and 5 bases at J, with 9 bases between the two ends. CDR1 and CDR2 from the germline V gene are LGHNA and YSLEER. The CDR3 is 13 amino acids. Points from the study as a whole: Comparing one patient's CSF and blood CD4+ clonotypes highlighted HCRT- and TRIB2-specific autoreactive clonotypes. Reportedly, autoreactive clonotypes were serially detected in patients' blood but not controls'.

This sequence joins TRBV4-3 and TRBJ1-1; D is undetermined. Sequencing was done on a sample of CD45RA- memory CD4+ T cells from PBMCs. The clonotype originates from a human donor with narcolepsy. The CDR3 coding sequence is TGCGCCAGCAGCCAAAATCCGGCGACTGAAGCTTTCTTT. Its protein is CASSQNPATEAFF.